This record concerns one TCR beta chain sequence. Its antigen specificity is not known. No base quality values were provided; no much bigger clone lies one nucleotide off. This sample stems from a study of OX40 agonist ivuxolimab in advanced cancers. Study-level background: Ivuxolimab was an agonistic, fully human IgG2 monoclonal antibody directed against OX40 (CD134), a costimulatory receptor. Partial responses were achieved by three dose-escalation patients, of whom one had hepatocellular carcinoma and two had cutaneous melanoma. The monotherapy dose-escalation portion (N of about 52 patients) of the phase I ivuxolimab trial is reported in the paper. Intravenous ivuxolimab was administered to patients every 2 weeks at six dose levels: 0.01, 0.1, 0.3, 1.5, 3 and 10 mg/kg. Peripheral TCRbeta sequencing was intended to test whether TCR sequence diversity was altered and clonal T-cell expansion was caused by ivuxolimab. Prior anti-PD-1, anti-PD-L1 or anti-CTLA-4 therapy was permitted, and checkpoint inhibitors had been received by about 36% of dose-escalation patients. Among the roughly 50 dose-escalation patients, about 19 had hepatocellular carcinoma, 15 or so melanoma, 9 renal cell carcinoma and 9 head and neck cancer. In the dose-escalation cohort, approximately 82% of patients were male, and the mean age was approximately 60 years, with a range of about 23 to 90.

Inclusive of the bounding cysteine and phenylalanine, the CDR3 is 15 residues long. The kept DNA is CDR3 alone, 45 bases in frame from the first base. Sequences MDHEN (CDR1) and SYDVKM (CDR2) are obtained from the germline V gene. The trim is 6 bases for V and 2 bases for J, with a gap of 14 bases between the germline ends. The paper as a whole reports these results and caveats: Low levels of normalized T-cell clonal expansion were also seen in some patients who did not respond. Which antigens the clonally expanded peripheral T cells were specific for was not determined. At doses from 0.1 to 3.0 mg/kg, clonal expansion was seen in both CD4+ and CD8+ blood T cells between baseline and week 6. In the 0.1-3.0 mg/kg groups, partial responders had among the lowest normalized peripheral clonal expansion, particularly in CD8+ T cells. After ivuxolimab, more expanded clones were found on average in CD8+ T cells than in CD4+ T cells.

For sequencing of the TCRbeta CDR3 region, genomic DNA was extracted from the sorted cells. TCRbeta CDR3 regions were sequenced using the immunoSEQ Assay. The immuneACCESS repertoire file appears here via TCRdb, limited to in-frame rearrangements. These files lack a portion of the clones; in checked studies, under half of the deficit traces to unresolved V genes, and the cause of the others is not known. The sample has 55,000 to 65,000 clones on record, 77% of them singletons. The leading ten clones occupy around 5.9% of the sample. The trial excluded patients who had a history of autoimmune disease or were on systemic immunosuppression. Peripheral blood for TCR sequencing was collected from all dose cohorts at baseline, on cycle 4 day 1, and on cycle 7 day 1. The samples were drawn from a first-in-human, open-label, multicenter phase I dose-escalation trial of ivuxolimab. The trial enrolled adults with locally advanced or metastatic head and neck squamous cell, hepatocellular, melanoma or renal cell carcinoma. Before TCR sequencing, CD4+ T cells and CD8+ T cells were sorted from peripheral blood as separate populations.

This chain is built from TRBV28 and TRBJ1-5; the D region possibly corresponds to TRBD1 (5 bases align). The source material was CD4+ or CD8+ T cells sorted from blood, sampled in a trial of the OX40 agonist ivuxolimab. The source of this sequence is an adult with an advanced solid tumor such as melanoma, head and neck, liver or kidney cancer. Here the CDR3 is given as CASSDAGGRNQPQHF. The sequenced DNA is TGTGCCAGCAGCGACGCGGGGGGTCGCAATCAGCCCCAGCATTTT. Supplemented by the reference TRBV28 and TRBJ1-5 proteins around the CDR3, the complete variable domain is DVKVTQSSRYLVKRTGEKVFLECVQDMDHENMFWYRQDPGLGLRLIYFSYDVKMKEKGDIPEGYSVSREKKERFSLILESASTNQTSMYLCASSDAGGRNQPQHFGDGTRLSIL.